Below, 27 T cell receptor beta chains from the same sample are listed, as sequenced in a study of shared T cell receptors in the human thymus. TCRdb's table, derived via immunoSEQ multiplex PCR, lists solely in-frame clones and lacks some. The sample shows approximately 580,000 clones, about 84% of them seen only once. This sample also belongs to another study, concerning human thymus T cells.

Sequenced input: thymocytes. The receptors were sampled from a boy younger than two with a congenital heart defect.

J is TRBJ2-7 and V is TRBV4-1; possibly TRBD2 for D (5 bases). The CDR3 sequence is 13 residues long. The ends were cut back, 4 bases at V and 7 bases at J, with 14 bases in the middle. Germline V gene lookup returns CDR1 MGHRA and CDR2 YSYEKL. The CDR3 here is CASSPGPPGEQYF. CDR3 sequence (DNA): TGCGCCAGCAGCCCCGGACCCCCGGGGGAGCAGTACTTC.

The chain recombines TRBV4-1 with TRBJ1-5, with a weak D call TRBD1 (5 bases). This CDR3 is 19 amino acids long. Germline values: CDR1 MGHRA, CDR2 YSYEKL. With 1 base removed from V and 3 bases from J, the gap between germline ends came to 22 bases. CDR3: CASSQAPPRQNSHNQPQHF. The CDR3 DNA is TGCGCCAGCAGCCAAGCCCCCCCCCGACAGAATAGCCACAATCAGCCCCAGCATTTT.

The chain combines TRBV12-2 with TRBJ2-1; the tabulated D call, TRBD2, remains unverified against the DNA. TRBV12-2 is annotated as a pseudogene. This CDR3 is built from 14 residues. The CDR3 protein is CASRSSEGNNEQFF. The CDR3 coding sequence is TGTGCAAGTCGCTCCTCGGAGGGGAACAATGAGCAGTTCTTC.

This clone was detected a few times. The chain has TRBV6-1 and TRBJ2-5; D possibly corresponds to TRBD2 (5 bases). This CDR3 region has 19 residues. Germline loops: CDR1 MNHNS, CDR2 SASEGT. V was clipped by 4 bases and J by 0 bases, with 24 bases between them. The CDR3 DNA reads TGTGCCAGCAGTGGACCCGTAAAGAGGGTAGCCTCAGACCAAGAGACCCAGTACTTC. It yields the protein CASSGPVKRVASDQETQYF.

The chain links TRBV30 to TRBJ1-4; the D is unclear. V gave up 0 bases and J gave up 0 bases, with 11 bases separating them. The CDR3 length is 16 residues. Germline V gene lookup returns CDR1 GTSNPN and CDR2 SVGIG (reference sequence). CDR3 loop: CAWSVHRDTTNEKLFF. CDR3 sequence (DNA): TGTGCCTGGAGTGTACACCGTGACACAACTAATGAAAAACTGTTTTTT.

V and J are TRBV6-1 and TRBJ2-7; 7 bases agree with TRBD2. The germline CDR1 and CDR2 sequences are MNHNS and SASEGT. The CDR3 is 14 amino acids. J was trimmed by 5 bases and V by 6 bases; bases with no gene match: 10. The CDR3 DNA reads as TGTGCCAGCAGGGCTAGCGGTCGAGCCCACGAGCAGTACTTC. This sequence encodes CASRASGRAHEQYF.

The CDR3: CASSQSTRVLTDTQYF. CDR3 nucleotides: TGTGCCAGCAGCCAGTCGACTAGGGTCCTCACAGATACGCAGTATTTT. The chain couples TRBV28 to TRBJ2-3; maybe TRBD2 (6 bases). V was shortened by 6 bases and J by 2 bases, with 18 bases between the two germline ends. From germline, CDR1 is MDHEN and CDR2 SYDVKM. The CDR3 extends over 16 amino acids.

The chain has TRBV5-6 and TRBJ2-6, with D possibly matching TRBD1 (5 bases). The length of the CDR3 is 17 residues. With 0 bases removed from V and 0 bases from J, the gap between germline ends came to 10 bases. The V gene's germline CDR1 is SGHDT and CDR2 YYEEEE. The DNA of the CDR3 is TGTGCCAGCAGCTTGGTACAGGCGATCTCTGGGGCCAACGTCCTGACTTTC. Translated, it gives CASSLVQAISGANVLTF. Full variable domain (rest looked up from reference TRBV5-6 and TRBJ2-6): DAGVTQSPTHLIKTRGQQVTLRCSPKSGHDTVSWYQQALGQGPQFIFQYYEEEERQRGNFPDRFSGHQFPNYSSELNVNALLLGDSALYLCASSLVQAISGANVLTFGAGSRLTVL.

The V gene is TRBV4-3, the J gene TRBJ2-1; D ambiguous. The V gene's germline CDR1 is LGHNA and CDR2 YSLEER. The CDR3 consists of 13 residues. Trimming removed 0 bases at V and 7 bases at J, with 7 bases between. The CDR3 loop is CASSQDNVNEQFF. CDR3 DNA: TGCGCCAGCAGCCAAGATAATGTAAATGAGCAGTTCTTC.

The rearrangement links TRBV18 to TRBJ2-3; 9 nucleotides match TRBD2. After removal of 2 bases from V and 0 bases from J, the junction contained 9 bases not matched to a gene. The CDR3 runs 18 residues. Germline CDR1 is KGHSH and CDR2 is LQKENI. Here the CDR3 DNA reads TGTGCCAGCTCACCAACTGGGAAAACTAGCGGGAGCACAGATACGCAGTATTTT. Residues: CASSPTGKTSGSTDTQYF. Complete variable domain (other parts from reference TRBV18 and TRBJ2-3): NAGVMQNPRHLVRRRGQEARLRCSPMKGHSHVYWYRQLPEEGLKFMVYLQKENIIDESGMPKERFSAEFPKEGPSILRIQQVVRGDSAAYFCASSPTGKTSGSTDTQYFGPGTRLTVL.

This chain links TRBV7-2 with TRBJ2-5; 7 bases match TRBD2. CDR1 and CDR2 (germline): SGHTA, FQGNSA. CDR3 length: 15 amino acids. Trimming took 0 bases from V and 4 from J; bases not matched to a gene: 5. In DNA form, the CDR3 reads TGTGCCAGCAGCTTAGCCCGGGAGGAGGGAGAGACCCAGTACTTC. Translation gives CASSLAREEGETQYF.

The chain combines TRBV7-2 with TRBJ2-1; possibly TRBD1 for D (5 bases). Germline V gives CDR1 SGHTA, CDR2 FQGNSA. Trimming removed 6 bases at V and 0 bases at J, with 12 bases between. This CDR3 is built from 15 residues. Here the CDR3 reads CASRRGHSSYNEQFF. The CDR3 DNA sequence: TGTGCCAGCAGAAGGGGTCATAGCTCCTACAATGAGCAGTTCTTC. Complete variable domain (other parts from reference TRBV7-2 and TRBJ2-1): GAGVSQSPSNKVTEKGKDVELRCDPISGHTALYWYRQSLGQGLEFLIYFQGNSAPDKSGLPSDRFSAERTGGSVSTLTIQRTQQEDSAVYLCASRRGHSSYNEQFFGPGTRLTVL.

The chain has TRBV29-1 and TRBJ2-7; 11 bases are shared with TRBD2. This CDR3 spans 14 amino acids. Trimming removed 6 bases from V and 3 bases from J; junction bases left unmatched: 7. Per germline, CDR1 SQVTM and CDR2 ANQGSEA. DNA of the CDR3: TGCAGCGTGATGGGACTAGCGGATAACTACGAGCAGTACTTC. Protein sequence: CSVMGLADNYEQYF.

V is TRBV5-6 and J is TRBJ2-7; 7 bases line up with TRBD2. In germline, CDR1 is SGHDT, CDR2 YYEEEE. The V segment lost 2 bases and the J segment 4 bases; nucleotides outside the gene matches: 12. The CDR3 runs 16 residues. This CDR3 is CASSLNRDYGFYEQYF. The CDR3 DNA follows: TGTGCCAGCAGCTTAAACCGGGACTACGGGTTTTACGAGCAGTACTTC.

This sequence joins TRBV25-1 and TRBJ2-1; TRBD2 matches 9 bases. This CDR3 is built from 17 residues. The V and J ends lost 2 bases and 7 bases, in that order; junction bases with no gene match: 12. Germline V lookup: CDR1 MGHDK, CDR2 SYGVNS. In DNA, the CDR3 is TGTGCCAGCAGTGAAGCTAGCGGGGCCTCGCGCCGTAATGAGCAGTTCTTC. Amino acids: CASSEASGASRRNEQFF.

The CDR3 reads CAWSRDTRVKNSYNEQFF. The CDR3 coding sequence is TGTGCCTGGAGTAGGGACACTAGAGTAAAAAACTCCTACAATGAGCAGTTCTTC. This chain links TRBV30 with TRBJ2-1; tentative D call: TRBD1 (6 bases). The CDR3 contains 18 residues. Germline V gene data show CDR1 as GTSNPN and CDR2 as SVGIG (reference sequence). Trimming took 2 bases from V and 0 from J, leaving 20 bases between them. Complete variable domain (other parts from reference TRBV30 and TRBJ2-1): SQTIHQWPATLVQPVGSPLSLECTVEGTSNPNLYWYRQAAGRGLQLLFYSVGIGQISSEVPQNLSASRPQDRQFILSSKKLLLSDSGFYLCAWSRDTRVKNSYNEQFFGPGTRLTVL.

This chain links TRBV6-4 with TRBJ2-7; tentative D call: TRBD2 (5 bases). The CDR3 has 14 residues. V was pared by 1 base and J by 2 bases, with 9 bases between. Germline V gives CDR1 MRHNA, CDR2 SNTAGT. CDR3 nucleotides: TGTGCCAGCAGTGACTGGTGGGAGCCCTACGAGCAGTACTTC. Translated, it gives CASSDWWEPYEQYF.

J is TRBJ2-5 and V is TRBV12-5; the D gene is possibly TRBD1 (6 bases). The V end lost 1 base, the J end lost 5 bases, and 32 bases lay between the germline ends. CDR1 is LGHNT and CDR2 is FRNRAP in the germline V gene. The CDR3 length is 21 residues. CDR3 coding DNA: TGTGCTAGTGGTTTGGGCCCAGACAGGCCTAGATTCCATCACCCATCGGAGACCCAGTACTTC. Its translation: CASGLGPDRPRFHHPSETQYF.

The rearrangement uses TRBV14 and TRBJ1-3, with D hard to call. The CDR3 extends over 15 amino acids. The V end lost 3 bases, the J end lost 1 base, and 10 bases lay between the germline ends. Germline V gene lookup returns CDR1 SGHDN and CDR2 FVKESK. CDR3 sequence: CASSHRPGSGNTIYF. CDR3 coding DNA: TGTGCCAGCAGCCACCGCCCGGGATCTGGAAACACCATATATTTT.

V gene TRBV27 combines with J gene TRBJ1-5; 7 positions agree with TRBD1. The V gene end was trimmed by 5 bases and the J gene end by 4 bases; junction bases not matched to a gene: 14. Germline V gene sequence: CDR1 MNHEY, CDR2 SMNVEV (reference sequence). This CDR3 region has 17 residues. The CDR3 here is CASSRSRTGLMNQPQHF. For the CDR3, the DNA is TGTGCCAGCAGTCGATCCCGGACAGGCCTTATGAATCAGCCCCAGCATTTT.

V and J are TRBV29-1 and TRBJ2-1; TRBD2 might be the D (5 bases). The germline V gene encodes CDR1 SQVTM and CDR2 ANQGSEA. There are 14 residues in the CDR3. V lost 7 bases and J 4 bases, leaving 17 bases between the germline ends. The CDR3 sequence: CSARSRAEYNEQFF. As DNA, the CDR3 is TGCAGCGCCCGAAGCCGAGCGGAGTACAATGAGCAGTTCTTC.

The chain couples TRBV11-2 to TRBJ2-3; 12 positions agree with TRBD2. This CDR3 spans 17 amino acids. Germline assignment: CDR1 SGHAT and CDR2 FQNNGV. V shed 5 bases, J shed 6 bases, and the junction held 12 bases outside the gene matches. The chain's CDR3 is CASSPRLAGEGGDTQYF. The CDR3 region has the DNA TGTGCCAGCAGCCCTCGACTAGCGGGAGAGGGGGGGGATACGCAGTATTTT. The full variable domain, with the rest looked up from reference TRBV11-2 and TRBJ2-3, is EAGVAQSPRYKIIEKRQSVAFWCNPISGHATLYWYQQILGQGPKLLIQFQNNGVVDDSQLPKDRFSAERLKGVDSTLKIQPAKLEDSAVYLCASSPRLAGEGGDTQYFGPGTRLTVL.

This rearrangement joins TRBV7-9 to TRBJ2-1, with TRBD1 matching 9 bases. The CDR3 loop spans 14 amino acids. The germline CDR1 and CDR2 sequences are SEHNR and FQNEAQ (reference sequence). V lost 5 bases to trimming and J lost 9 bases; unmatched junction nucleotides: 8. In nucleotides, the CDR3 is TGTGCCAGCAGCAGCCCGGGACAGGGTGGTGAGCAGTTCTTC. Translated: CASSSPGQGGEQFF.

The chain joins TRBV11-3 to TRBJ2-7, with 7 bases identical to TRBD2. Trimming took 5 bases from V and 2 from J; bases not matched to a gene: 3. The CDR3 extends over 13 amino acids. Germline V lookup: CDR1 SGHNT, CDR2 YENEEA. CDR3 amino acids: CASSSSGPYEQYF. The CDR3 coding sequence is TGTGCCAGCAGCAGTAGCGGGCCCTACGAGCAGTACTTC. The full variable domain, its missing parts supplied by reference TRBV11-3 and TRBJ2-7, is EAGVVQSPRYKIIEKKQPVAFWCNPISGHNTLYWYLQNLGQGPELLIRYENEEAVDDSQLPKDRFSAERLKGVDSTLKIQPAELGDSAVYLCASSSSGPYEQYFGPGTRLTVT.

The V gene is TRBV7-9, the J gene TRBJ1-2, with a possible D match to TRBD1 (6 bases). Trimming stripped 3 bases from V and 6 bases from J, with 17 bases between. In germline, CDR1 is SEHNR, CDR2 FQNEAQ (reference sequence). The CDR3 runs to 15 residues. CDR3 loop: CASSFNRAEVHGYTF. In nucleotides, the CDR3 is TGTGCCAGCAGCTTTAACAGGGCCGAGGTCCATGGCTACACCTTC.

The chain combines TRBV28 with TRBJ2-5, with 12 bases lining up with TRBD1. Germline V gives CDR1 MDHEN, CDR2 SYDVKM. Trimming cost V 6 bases and J 5 bases; bases outside gene matches: 4. The CDR3 spans 14 residues. This CDR3 is CASRGQGALETQYF. The CDR3 DNA follows: TGTGCCAGCAGGGGACAGGGGGCTTTGGAGACCCAGTACTTC.

CDR3 residues: CASSSQGPTNEKLFF. CDR3 coding DNA: TGTGCCAGCAGTTCACAGGGACCAACTAATGAAAAACTGTTTTTT. The J gene is TRBJ1-4, the V gene TRBV25-1; D is perhaps TRBD1 (6 bases). From germline, CDR1 is MGHDK and CDR2 SYGVNS. V lost 5 bases and J lost 0, with 10 bases in between. The length of the CDR3 is 15 residues.